This TCR beta chain is drawn from a study of beta chain features in type 1 diabetes. Findings of the study overall: Shorter TCRB CDR3s, moderately but significantly so, were found in Type 1 diabetes patients in all four CD4+ subsets.

Sequenced material consisted of expressed TCRB transcripts (all of the isolated RNA was reverse transcribed). Here immunoSEQ multiplex PCR was the method, and the copy in TCRdb shows in-frame clones only, minus some. Of 300,000 to 400,000 clones listed, around 8.5% were seen once; the top ten hold 0.95% to 1.1%. It was via CD45RO/CCR7/CD25/CD127/CD95/CD27 that CD4+ naive, central memory, regulatory and stem cell-like memory cells were sorted. This CDR3 has 13 residues. CDR1 KGHSH and CDR2 LQKENI come from the germline V gene. The ends were cut back, 5 bases at V and 0 bases at J, with 5 bases in the middle. This clone occurred a few times. Its antigen remains unidentified.

V usage is TRBV18 and J usage is TRBJ1-3; a weak D match, TRBD1 (5 bases). The TCR comes from a young man with type 1 diabetes. Sequenced sample: central memory CD4+ T cells from blood. Here the CDR3 DNA reads TGTGCCAGCTCAGGGGGCTCTGGAAACACCATATATTTT. It is translated as CASSGGSGNTIYF. The whole variable domain, remainder taken from reference TRBV18 and TRBJ1-3, is NAGVMQNPRHLVRRRGQEARLRCSPMKGHSHVYWYRQLPEEGLKFMVYLQKENIIDESGMPKERFSAEFPKEGPSILRIQQVVRGDSAAYFCASSGGSGNTIYFGEGSWLTVV.